The entry below gives a single TCR beta chain sequence along with its context. Measured with immunoSEQ multiplex PCR; TCRdb has only the in-frame clones, and not every one. The repertoire consists of around 220,000 clones, with around 80% occurring once and the leading ten covering approximately 7.4%. Germline V gives CDR1 SQVTM, CDR2 ANQGSEA. This CDR3 region has 13 residues. V lost 6 bases and J lost 6; bases outside the gene matches: 9. The sample comes from a study of blood T cell repertoires in COVID-19. Looking at the study overall: Sources were T cells, B-cell-depleted T cells, or PBMCs; the material itself was cDNA or gDNA.

Self-reported history from a screening survey and questionnaire set each donor's cohort. This rearrangement joins TRBV29-1 to TRBJ2-3, with 7 bases matching TRBD2. The sequence was collected from a woman aged 40 to 50 with acute COVID-19. Sequencing input: PBMCs or T cells enriched from blood (not recorded which). CDR3 sequence reads: CSVRGRASDTQYF. DNA of the CDR3: TGCAGCGTCCGAGGGAGGGCCAGTGATACGCAGTATTTT.